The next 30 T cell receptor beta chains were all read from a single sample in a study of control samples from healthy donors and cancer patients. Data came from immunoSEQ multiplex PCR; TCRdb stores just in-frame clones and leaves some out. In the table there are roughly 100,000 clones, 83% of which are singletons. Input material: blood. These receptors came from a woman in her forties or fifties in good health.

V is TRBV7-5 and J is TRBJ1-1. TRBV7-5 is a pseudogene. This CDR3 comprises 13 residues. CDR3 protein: CARRPSTVPEAFF. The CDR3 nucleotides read TGTGCCAGAAGACCATCGACTGTCCCTGAAGCTTTCTTT.

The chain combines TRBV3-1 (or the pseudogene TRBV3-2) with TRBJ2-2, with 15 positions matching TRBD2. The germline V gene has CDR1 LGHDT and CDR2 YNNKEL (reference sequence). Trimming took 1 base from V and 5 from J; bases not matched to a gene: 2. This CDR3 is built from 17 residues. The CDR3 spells CASSQGGLAGGTGELFF. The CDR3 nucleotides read TGTGCCAGCAGCCAAGGAGGACTAGCGGGAGGGACCGGGGAGCTGTTTTTT.

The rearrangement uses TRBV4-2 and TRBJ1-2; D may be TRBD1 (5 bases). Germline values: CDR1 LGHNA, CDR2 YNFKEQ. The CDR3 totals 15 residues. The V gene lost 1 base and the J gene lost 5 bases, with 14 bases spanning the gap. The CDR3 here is CASSQVQDALYGYTF. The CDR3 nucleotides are TGTGCCAGCAGCCAAGTACAGGATGCCCTTTATGGCTACACCTTC.

The CDR3 protein is CASSLAYGSYNEQFF. CDR3 nucleotides: TGTGCCAGCAGCTTAGCGTACGGCTCCTACAATGAGCAGTTCTTC. This sequence joins TRBV7-2 and TRBJ2-1; no reliable D call. Germline loops: CDR1 SGHTA, CDR2 FQGNSA. The CDR3 has 15 amino acids. Trimming stripped 0 bases from V and 0 bases from J, with 6 bases between.

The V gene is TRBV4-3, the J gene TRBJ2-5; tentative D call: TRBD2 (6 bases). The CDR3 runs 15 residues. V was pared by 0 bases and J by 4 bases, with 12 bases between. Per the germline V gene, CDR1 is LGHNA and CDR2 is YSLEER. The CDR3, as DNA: TGCGCCAGCAGCCAAGACAGGGACTCAGGAGAGACCCAGTACTTC. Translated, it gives CASSQDRDSGETQYF.

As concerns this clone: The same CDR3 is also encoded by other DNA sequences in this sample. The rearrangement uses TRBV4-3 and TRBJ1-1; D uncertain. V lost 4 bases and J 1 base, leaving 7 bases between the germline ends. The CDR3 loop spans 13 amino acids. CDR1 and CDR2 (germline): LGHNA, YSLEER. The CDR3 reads CASSRRQNTEAFF. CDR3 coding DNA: TGCGCCAGCAGCCGGCGACAGAACACTGAAGCTTTCTTT.

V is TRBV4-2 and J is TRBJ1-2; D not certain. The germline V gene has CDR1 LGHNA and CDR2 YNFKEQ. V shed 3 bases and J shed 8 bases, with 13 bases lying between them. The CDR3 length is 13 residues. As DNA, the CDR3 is TGTGCCAGCAGCCAGGAGACGATGGGCGGCTACACCTTC. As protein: CASSQETMGGYTF.

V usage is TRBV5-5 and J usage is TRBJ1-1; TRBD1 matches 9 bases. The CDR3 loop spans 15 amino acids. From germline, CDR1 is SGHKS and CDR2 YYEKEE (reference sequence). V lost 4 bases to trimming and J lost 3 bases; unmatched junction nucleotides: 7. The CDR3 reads CASSQDDRGYTEAFF. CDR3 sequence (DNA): TGTGCCAGCAGCCAGGACGACAGGGGGTACACTGAAGCTTTCTTT. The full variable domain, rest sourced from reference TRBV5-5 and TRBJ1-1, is DAGVTQSPTHLIKTRGQQVTLRCSPISGHKSVSWYQQVLGQGPQFIFQYYEKEERGRGNFPDRFSARQFPNYSSELNVNALLLGDSALYLCASSQDDRGYTEAFFGQGTRLTVV.

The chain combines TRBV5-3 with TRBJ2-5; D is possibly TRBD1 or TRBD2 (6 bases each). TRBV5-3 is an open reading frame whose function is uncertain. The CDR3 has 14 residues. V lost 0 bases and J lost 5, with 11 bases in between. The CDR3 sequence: CARSLGGALETQYF. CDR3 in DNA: TGTGCCAGAAGCTTGGGGGGGGCACTGGAGACCCAGTACTTC.

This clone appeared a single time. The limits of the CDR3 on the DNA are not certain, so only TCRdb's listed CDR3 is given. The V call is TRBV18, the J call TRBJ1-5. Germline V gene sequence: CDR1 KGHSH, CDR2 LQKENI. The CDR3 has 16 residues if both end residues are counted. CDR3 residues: CASSPPRFIAISPSIF.

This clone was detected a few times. CDR3 nucleotide sequence: TGTGCCAGCTCATCCCAGGAGGGATCTCTCTATGGCTACACCTTC. Encoded protein: CASSSQEGSLYGYTF. The chain is built from TRBV18 and TRBJ1-2; D unclear. Trimming cost V 5 bases and J 4 bases, with 17 bases left between them. The CDR3 consists of 15 residues. CDR1 is KGHSH and CDR2 is LQKENI in the germline V gene.

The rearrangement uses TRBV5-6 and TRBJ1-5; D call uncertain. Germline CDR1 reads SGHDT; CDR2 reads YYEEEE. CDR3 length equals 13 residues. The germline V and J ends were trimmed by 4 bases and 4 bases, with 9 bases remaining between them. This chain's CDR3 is CASSPGRNQPQHF. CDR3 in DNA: TGTGCCAGCAGCCCCGGCCGTAATCAGCCCCAGCATTTT.

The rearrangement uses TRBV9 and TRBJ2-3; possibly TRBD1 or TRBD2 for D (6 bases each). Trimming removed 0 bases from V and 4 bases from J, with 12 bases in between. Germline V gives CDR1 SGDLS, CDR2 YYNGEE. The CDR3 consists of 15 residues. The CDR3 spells CASSVAGAGADTQYF. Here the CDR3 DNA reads TGTGCCAGCAGCGTAGCGGGGGCCGGGGCAGATACGCAGTATTTT.

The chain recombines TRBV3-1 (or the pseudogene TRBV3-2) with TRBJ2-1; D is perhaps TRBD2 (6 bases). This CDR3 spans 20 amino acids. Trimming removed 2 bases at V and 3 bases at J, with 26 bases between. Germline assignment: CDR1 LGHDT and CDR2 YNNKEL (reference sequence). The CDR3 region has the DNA TGTGCCAGCAGCCAATGGGGGAAAAAGGGGCGGGATCATTTCTACAATGAGCAGTTCTTC. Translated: CASSQWGKKGRDHFYNEQFF.

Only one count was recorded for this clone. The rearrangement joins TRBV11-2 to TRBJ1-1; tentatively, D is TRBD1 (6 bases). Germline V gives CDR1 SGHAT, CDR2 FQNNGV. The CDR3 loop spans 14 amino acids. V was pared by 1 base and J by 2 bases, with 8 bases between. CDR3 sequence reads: CASSLGQVNTEAFF. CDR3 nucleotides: TGTGCCAGCAGCTTAGGACAGGTCAACACTGAAGCTTTCTTT.

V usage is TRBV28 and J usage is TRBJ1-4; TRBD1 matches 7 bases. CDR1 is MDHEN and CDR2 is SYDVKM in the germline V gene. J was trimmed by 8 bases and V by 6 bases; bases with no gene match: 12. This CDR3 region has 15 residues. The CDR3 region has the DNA TGTGCCAGCAGGGGAGTGACAGGGAGGGGGGAAAAACTGTTTTTT. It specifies CASRGVTGRGEKLFF.

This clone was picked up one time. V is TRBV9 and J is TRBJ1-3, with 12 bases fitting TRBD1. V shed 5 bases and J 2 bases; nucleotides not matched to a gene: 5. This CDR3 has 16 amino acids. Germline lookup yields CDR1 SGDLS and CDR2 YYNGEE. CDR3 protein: CASSEGQGAAGNTIYF. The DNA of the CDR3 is TGTGCCAGCAGTGAGGGACAGGGGGCAGCTGGAAACACCATATATTTT.

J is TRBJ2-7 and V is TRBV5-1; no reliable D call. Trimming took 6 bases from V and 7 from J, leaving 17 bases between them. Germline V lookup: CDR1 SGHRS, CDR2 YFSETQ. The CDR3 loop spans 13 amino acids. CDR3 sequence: CASKATPVEEQYF. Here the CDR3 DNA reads TGCGCCAGCAAGGCAACCCCTGTCGAGGAGCAGTACTTC.

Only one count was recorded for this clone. The CDR3 coding sequence is TGTGCCAGCAGCAGGGAGGGTCGGGGTTCACCCCTCCACTTT. It encodes CASSREGRGSPLHF. The V and J genes are TRBV13 and TRBJ1-6; D gene uncertain. The germline V and J ends were trimmed by 5 bases and 9 bases, with 14 bases remaining between them. The CDR3 length is 14 residues. Germline values: CDR1 PRHDT, CDR2 FYEKMQ (reference sequence).

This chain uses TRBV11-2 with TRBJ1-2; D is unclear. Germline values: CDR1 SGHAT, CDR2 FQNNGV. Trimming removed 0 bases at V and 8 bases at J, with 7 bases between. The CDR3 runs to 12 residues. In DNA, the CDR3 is TGTGCCAGCAGCTTAGAAGGCAACGGCTACACCTTC. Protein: CASSLEGNGYTF.

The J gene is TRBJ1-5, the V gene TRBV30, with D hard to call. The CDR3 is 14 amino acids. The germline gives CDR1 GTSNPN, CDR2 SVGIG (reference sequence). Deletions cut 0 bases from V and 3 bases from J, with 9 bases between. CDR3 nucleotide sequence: TGTGCCTGGAGTGTACAGACCCCCAATCAGCCCCAGCATTTT. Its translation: CAWSVQTPNQPQHF.

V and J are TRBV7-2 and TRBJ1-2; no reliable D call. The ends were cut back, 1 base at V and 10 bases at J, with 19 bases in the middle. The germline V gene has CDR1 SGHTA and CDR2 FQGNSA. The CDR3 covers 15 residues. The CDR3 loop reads CASSLVLGQEKDYTF. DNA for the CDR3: TGTGCCAGCAGCTTAGTCCTCGGGCAGGAAAAGGACTACACCTTC.

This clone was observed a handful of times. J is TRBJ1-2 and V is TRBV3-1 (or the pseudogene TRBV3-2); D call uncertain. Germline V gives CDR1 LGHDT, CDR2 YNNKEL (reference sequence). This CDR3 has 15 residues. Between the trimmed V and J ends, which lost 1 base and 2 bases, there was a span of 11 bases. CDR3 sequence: CASSQGTPGNYGYTF. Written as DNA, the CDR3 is TGTGCCAGCAGCCAAGGAACCCCGGGGAACTATGGCTACACCTTC.

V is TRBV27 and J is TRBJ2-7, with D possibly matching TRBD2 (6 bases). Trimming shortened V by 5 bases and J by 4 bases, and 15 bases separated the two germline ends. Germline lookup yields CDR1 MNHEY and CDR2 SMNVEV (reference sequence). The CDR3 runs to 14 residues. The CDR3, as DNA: TGTGCCAGCAGTGGGCGGGACGGCCGATACGAGCAGTACTTC. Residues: CASSGRDGRYEQYF.

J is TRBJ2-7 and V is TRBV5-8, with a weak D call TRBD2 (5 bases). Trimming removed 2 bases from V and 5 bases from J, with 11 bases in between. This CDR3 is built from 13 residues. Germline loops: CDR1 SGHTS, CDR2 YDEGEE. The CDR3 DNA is TGTGCCAGCAGCTTCACGACTACCAACGAGCAGTACTTC. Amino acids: CASSFTTTNEQYF.

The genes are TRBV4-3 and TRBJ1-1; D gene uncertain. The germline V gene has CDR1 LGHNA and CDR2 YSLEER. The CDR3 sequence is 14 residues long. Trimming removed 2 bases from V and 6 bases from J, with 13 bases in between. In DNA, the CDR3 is TGCGCCAGCAGCCAAAGCTCAGGAGACGCTGAAGCTTTCTTT. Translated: CASSQSSGDAEAFF.

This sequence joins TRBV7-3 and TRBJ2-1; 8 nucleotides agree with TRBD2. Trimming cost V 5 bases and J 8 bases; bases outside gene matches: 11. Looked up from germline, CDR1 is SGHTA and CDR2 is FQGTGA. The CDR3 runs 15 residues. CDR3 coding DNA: TGTGCCAGCAGCCCCCCGGGACTAGTCCCCCATGAGCAGTTCTTC. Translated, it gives CASSPPGLVPHEQFF.

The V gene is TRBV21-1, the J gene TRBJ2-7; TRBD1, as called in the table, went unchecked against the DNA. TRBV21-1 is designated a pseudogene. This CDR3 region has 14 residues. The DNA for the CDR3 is TGTGCCAGCAGCAAAATAAGGCAGGCCTACGAGCAGTACTTC. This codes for CASSKIRQAYEQYF.

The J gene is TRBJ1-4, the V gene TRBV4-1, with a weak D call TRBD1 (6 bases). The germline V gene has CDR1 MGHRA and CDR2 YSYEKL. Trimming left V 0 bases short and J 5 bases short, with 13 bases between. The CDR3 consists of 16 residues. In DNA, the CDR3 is TGCGCCAGCAGCCAAGATTCATCAGGGACAAATGAAAAACTGTTTTTT. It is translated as CASSQDSSGTNEKLFF.

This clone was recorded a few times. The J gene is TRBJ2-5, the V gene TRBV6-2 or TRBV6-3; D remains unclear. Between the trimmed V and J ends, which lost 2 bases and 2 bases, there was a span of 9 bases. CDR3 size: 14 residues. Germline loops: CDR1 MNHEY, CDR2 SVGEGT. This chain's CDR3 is CASSYDARQETQYF. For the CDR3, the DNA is TGTGCCAGCAGTTACGACGCCCGGCAAGAGACCCAGTACTTC.